The T cell receptor (beta chain) described here comes from a study of blood T cell repertoires in COVID-19. Overall study context: Acute and convalescent COVID-19 specimens originated in the United States, Italy and Spain.

This clone occurred a few times. Original data processing: Researchers report that nucleated cell counts were estimated from reference gene primer amplification. Using immunoSEQ multiplex PCR, the repertoire was profiled, and TCRdb retains in-frame clones only, with some absent. From that table come the V and J calls and clone size; the DNA was used to work out D and trimming. The table shows about 130,000 clones, with approximately 81% occurring only once. The CDR3 extends over 15 amino acids. CDR1 and CDR2 (germline): KGHSH, LQKENI. The J segment lost 4 bases and the V segment lost 2 bases, leaving 6 bases of the junction unmatched.

The J gene is TRBJ1-2, the V gene TRBV18; 8 positions agree with TRBD1. The sequenced sample was peripheral blood. The TCR was taken from a woman aged 25 to 45 who had recovered from COVID-19. This CDR3 reads CASSPGLDRAYGYTF. The CDR3 region has the DNA TGTGCCAGCTCACCAGGCTTGGACAGGGCCTATGGCTACACCTTC.